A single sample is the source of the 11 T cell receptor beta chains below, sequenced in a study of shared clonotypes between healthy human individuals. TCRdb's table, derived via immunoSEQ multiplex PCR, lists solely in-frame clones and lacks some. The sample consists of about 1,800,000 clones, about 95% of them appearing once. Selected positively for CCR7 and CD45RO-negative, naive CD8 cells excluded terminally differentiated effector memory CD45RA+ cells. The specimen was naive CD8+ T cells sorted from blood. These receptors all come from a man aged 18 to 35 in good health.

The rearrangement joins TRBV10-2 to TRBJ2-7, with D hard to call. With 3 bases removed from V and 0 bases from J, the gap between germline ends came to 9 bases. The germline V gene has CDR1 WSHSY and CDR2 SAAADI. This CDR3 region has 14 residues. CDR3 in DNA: TGCGCCAGCAGTGATATCGGACGCTCCTACGAGCAGTACTTC. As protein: CASSDIGRSYEQYF.

CDR3 nucleotide sequence: TGTGCCAGCAGTTTGGCAGGGGGCAGGACTGAAGCTTTCTTT. It codes for CASSLAGGRTEAFF. V is TRBV28 and J is TRBJ1-1, with 8 bases identical to TRBD1. CDR3 length: 14 residues. The germline V gene has CDR1 MDHEN and CDR2 SYDVKM. With 3 bases clipped from V and 5 bases from J, the junction kept 5 bases outside the gene matches.

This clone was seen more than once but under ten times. CDR3 bases: TGTGCCAGCAGCTTCTTCCAGGGGGAAATCGGGGAGCTGTTTTTT. Its protein is CASSFFQGEIGELFF. The gene calls are TRBV7-9 and TRBJ2-2; 7 bases line up with TRBD1. The CDR3 is made up of 15 amino acids. J gave up 7 bases and V 3 bases, and 8 bases lay outside the gene matches. The germline V gene encodes CDR1 SEHNR and CDR2 FQNEAQ (reference sequence).

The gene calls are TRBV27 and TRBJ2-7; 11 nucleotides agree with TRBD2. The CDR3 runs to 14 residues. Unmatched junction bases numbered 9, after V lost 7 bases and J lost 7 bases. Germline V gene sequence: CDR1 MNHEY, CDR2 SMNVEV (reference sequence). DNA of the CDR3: TGTGCCAGCAACATAGCGGGAGGGCTCGGGGAGCAGTACTTC. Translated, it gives CASNIAGGLGEQYF.

The CDR3 loop reads CASRARDSSYEQYF. The CDR3 DNA reads TGTGCCAGTAGGGCCCGGGACAGCTCCTACGAGCAGTACTTC. The chain couples TRBV19 to TRBJ2-7, with 7 positions matching TRBD1. The germline gives CDR1 LNHDA, CDR2 SQIVND (reference sequence). The junction had 5 bases not matched to a gene; V was cut back by 6 bases and J by 0 bases. The CDR3 has 14 residues. Together with reference TRBV19 and TRBJ2-7, the CDR3 gives the full variable domain: DGGITQSPKYLFRKEGQNVTLSCEQNLNHDAMYWYRQDPGQGLRLIYYSQIVNDFQKGDIAEGYSVSREKKESFPLTVTSAQKNPTAFYLCASRARDSSYEQYFGPGTRLTVT.

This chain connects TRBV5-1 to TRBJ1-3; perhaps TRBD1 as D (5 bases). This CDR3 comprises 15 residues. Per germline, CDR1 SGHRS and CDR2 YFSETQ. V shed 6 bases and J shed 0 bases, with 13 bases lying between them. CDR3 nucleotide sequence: TGCGCCAGCACCCGGGACGGCGACTCTGGAAACACCATATATTTT. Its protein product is CASTRDGDSGNTIYF.

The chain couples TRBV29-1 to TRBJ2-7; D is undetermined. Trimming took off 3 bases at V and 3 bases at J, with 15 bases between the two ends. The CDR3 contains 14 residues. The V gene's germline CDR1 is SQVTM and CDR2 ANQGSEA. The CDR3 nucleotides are TGCAGCGTTGATAGCTCGGAGACGGGCTACGAGCAGTACTTC. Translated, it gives CSVDSSETGYEQYF.

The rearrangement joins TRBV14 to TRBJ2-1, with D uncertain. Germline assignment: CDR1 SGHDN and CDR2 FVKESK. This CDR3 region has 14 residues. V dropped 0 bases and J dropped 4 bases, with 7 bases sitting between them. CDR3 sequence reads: CASSQEVGYNEQFF. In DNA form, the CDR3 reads TGTGCCAGCAGCCAAGAGGTAGGGTACAATGAGCAGTTCTTC. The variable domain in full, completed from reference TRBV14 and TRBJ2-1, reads EAGVTQFPSHSVIEKGQTVTLRCDPISGHDNLYWYRRVMGKEIKFLLHFVKESKQDESGMPNNRFLAERTGGTYSTLKVQPAELEDSGVYFCASSQEVGYNEQFFGPGTRLTVL.

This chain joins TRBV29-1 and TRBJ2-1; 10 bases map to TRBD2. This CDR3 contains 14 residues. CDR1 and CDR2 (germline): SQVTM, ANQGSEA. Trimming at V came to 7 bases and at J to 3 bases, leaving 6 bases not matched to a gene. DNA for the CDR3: TGCAGCGGGTCCGGGACTAGCGTCTACAATGAGCAGTTCTTC. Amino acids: CSGSGTSVYNEQFF.

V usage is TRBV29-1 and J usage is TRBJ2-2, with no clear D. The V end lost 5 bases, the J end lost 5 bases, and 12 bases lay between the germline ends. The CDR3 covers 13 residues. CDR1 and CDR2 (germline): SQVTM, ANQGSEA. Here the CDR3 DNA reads TGCAGCGTTCTTGAATTGGGAACCGGGGAGCTGTTTTTT. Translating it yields CSVLELGTGELFF.

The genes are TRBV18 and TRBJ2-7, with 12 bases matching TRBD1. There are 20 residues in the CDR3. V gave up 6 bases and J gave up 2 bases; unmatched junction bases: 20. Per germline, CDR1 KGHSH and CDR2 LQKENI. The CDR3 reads CASSPGQGADRAGSPYEQYF. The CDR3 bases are TGTGCCAGCTCTCCGGGACAGGGGGCTGATCGGGCGGGAAGCCCCTACGAGCAGTACTTC.